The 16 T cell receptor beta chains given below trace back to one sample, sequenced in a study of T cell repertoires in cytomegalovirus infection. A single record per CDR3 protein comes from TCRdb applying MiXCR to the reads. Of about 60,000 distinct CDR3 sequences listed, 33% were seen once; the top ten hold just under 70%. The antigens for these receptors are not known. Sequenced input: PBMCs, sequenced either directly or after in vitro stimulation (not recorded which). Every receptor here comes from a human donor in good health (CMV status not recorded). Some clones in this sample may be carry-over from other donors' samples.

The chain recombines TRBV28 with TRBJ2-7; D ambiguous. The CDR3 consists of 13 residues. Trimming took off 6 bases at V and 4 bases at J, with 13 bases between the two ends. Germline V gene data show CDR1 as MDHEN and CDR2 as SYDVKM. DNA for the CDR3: TGTGCCAGCAGATCCCCGGTTTCTTACGAGCAGTACTTC. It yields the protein CASRSPVSYEQYF.

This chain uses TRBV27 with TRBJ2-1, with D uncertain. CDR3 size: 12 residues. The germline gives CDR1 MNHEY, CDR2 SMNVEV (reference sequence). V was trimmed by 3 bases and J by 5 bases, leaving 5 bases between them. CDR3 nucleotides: TGTGCCAGCAGTTTGCAGCACAATGAGCAGTTCTTC. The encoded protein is CASSLQHNEQFF.

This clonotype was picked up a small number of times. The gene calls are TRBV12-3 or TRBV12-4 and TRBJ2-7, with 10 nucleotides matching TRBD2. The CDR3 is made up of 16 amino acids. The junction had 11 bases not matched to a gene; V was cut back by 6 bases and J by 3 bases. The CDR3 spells CASSRRSGTSVYEQYF. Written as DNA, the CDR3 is TGTGCCAGCAGCCGTCGTTCCGGGACTAGCGTCTACGAGCAGTACTTC.

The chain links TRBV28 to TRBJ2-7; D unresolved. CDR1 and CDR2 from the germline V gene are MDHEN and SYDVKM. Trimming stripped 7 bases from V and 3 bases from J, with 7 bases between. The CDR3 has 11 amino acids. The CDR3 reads CASTQYYEQYF. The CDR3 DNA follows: TGTGCCAGCACCCAATACTACGAGCAGTACTTC.

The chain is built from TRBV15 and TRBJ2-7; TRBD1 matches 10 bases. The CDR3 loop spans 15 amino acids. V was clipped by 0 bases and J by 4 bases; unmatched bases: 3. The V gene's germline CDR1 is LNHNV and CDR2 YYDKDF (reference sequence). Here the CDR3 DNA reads TGTGCCACCAGCAGAGATGGGACAGGGGAATACGAGCAGTACTTC. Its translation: CATSRDGTGEYEQYF.

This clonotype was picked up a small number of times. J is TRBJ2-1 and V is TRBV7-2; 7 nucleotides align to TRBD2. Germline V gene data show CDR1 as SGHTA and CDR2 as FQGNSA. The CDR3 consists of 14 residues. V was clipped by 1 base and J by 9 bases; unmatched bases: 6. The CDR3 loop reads CASSLGREYTEQFF. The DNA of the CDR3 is TGTGCCAGCAGCTTAGGGCGGGAGTATACTGAGCAGTTCTTC.

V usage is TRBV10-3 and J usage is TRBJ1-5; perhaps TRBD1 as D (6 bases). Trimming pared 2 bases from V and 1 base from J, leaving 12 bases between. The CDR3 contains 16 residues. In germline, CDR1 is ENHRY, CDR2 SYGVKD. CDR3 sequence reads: CAISETSGASNQPQHF. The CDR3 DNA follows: TGTGCCATCAGTGAGACCTCGGGGGCGAGCAATCAGCCCCAGCATTTT.

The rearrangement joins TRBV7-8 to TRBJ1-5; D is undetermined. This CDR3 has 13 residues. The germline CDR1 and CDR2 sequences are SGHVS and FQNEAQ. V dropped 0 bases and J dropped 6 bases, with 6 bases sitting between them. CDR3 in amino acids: CASSLADFQPQHF. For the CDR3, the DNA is TGTGCCAGCAGCTTAGCAGATTTTCAGCCCCAGCATTTT. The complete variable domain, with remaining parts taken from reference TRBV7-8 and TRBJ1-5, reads GAGVSQSPRYKVAKRGQDVALRCDPISGHVSLFWYQQALGQGPEFLTYFQNEAQLDKSGLPSDRFFAERPEGSVSTLKIQRTQQEDSAVYLCASSLADFQPQHFGDGTRLSIL.

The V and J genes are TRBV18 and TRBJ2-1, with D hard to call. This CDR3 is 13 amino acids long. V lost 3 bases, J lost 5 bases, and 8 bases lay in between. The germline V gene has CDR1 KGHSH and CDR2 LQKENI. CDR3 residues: CASSPGPDNEQFF. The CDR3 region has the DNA TGTGCCAGCTCACCCGGGCCGGACAATGAGCAGTTCTTC.

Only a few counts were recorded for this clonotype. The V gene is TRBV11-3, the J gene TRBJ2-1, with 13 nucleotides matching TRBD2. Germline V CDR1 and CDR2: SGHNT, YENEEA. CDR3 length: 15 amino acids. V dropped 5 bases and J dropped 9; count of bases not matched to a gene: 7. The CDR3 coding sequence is TGTGCCAGCAGCCCAGGACTAGCGGGAGTGGGTGAGCAGTTCTTC. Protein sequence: CASSPGLAGVGEQFF.

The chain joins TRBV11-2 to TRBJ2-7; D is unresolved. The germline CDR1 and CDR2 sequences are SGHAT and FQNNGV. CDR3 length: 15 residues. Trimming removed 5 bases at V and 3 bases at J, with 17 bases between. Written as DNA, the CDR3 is TGTGCCAGCAGCCTTCAGACCCTTGTCGGCTACGAGCAGTACTTC. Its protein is CASSLQTLVGYEQYF.

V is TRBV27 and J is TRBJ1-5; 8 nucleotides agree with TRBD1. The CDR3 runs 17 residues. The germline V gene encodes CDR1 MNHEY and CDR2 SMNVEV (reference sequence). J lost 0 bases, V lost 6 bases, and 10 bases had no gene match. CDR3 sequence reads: CASRPGGPHDSNQPQHF. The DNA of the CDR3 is TGTGCCAGCAGACCAGGGGGCCCTCACGATAGCAATCAGCCCCAGCATTTT.

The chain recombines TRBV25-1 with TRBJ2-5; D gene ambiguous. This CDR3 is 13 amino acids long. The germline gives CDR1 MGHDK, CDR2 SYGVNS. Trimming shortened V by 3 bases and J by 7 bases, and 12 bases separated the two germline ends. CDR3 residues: CASSEVVSGTQYF. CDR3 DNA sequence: TGTGCCAGCAGTGAGGTGGTTAGTGGGACCCAGTACTTC.

CDR3 sequence (DNA): TGCGCCAGCAGCGCGCGCCCGGGACAGGGTATCGGTGGCTACACCTTC. Translation: CASSARPGQGIGGYTF. The chain combines TRBV4-1 with TRBJ1-2; 9 bases are shared with TRBD1. The germline V gene encodes CDR1 MGHRA and CDR2 YSYEKL. CDR3 length equals 16 residues. After removal of 5 bases from V and 7 bases from J, the junction contained 14 bases not matched to a gene.

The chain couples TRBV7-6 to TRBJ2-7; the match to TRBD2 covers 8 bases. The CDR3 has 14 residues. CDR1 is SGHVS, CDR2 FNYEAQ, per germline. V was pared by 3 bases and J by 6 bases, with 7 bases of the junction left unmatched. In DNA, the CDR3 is TGTGCCAGCAGCTTTTCTAGCGGGCTAAGCGAGCAGTACTTC. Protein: CASSFSSGLSEQYF.

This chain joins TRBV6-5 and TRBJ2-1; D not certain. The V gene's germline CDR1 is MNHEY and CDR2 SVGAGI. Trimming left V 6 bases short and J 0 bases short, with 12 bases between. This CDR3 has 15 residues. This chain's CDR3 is CASRMTGSSYNEQFF. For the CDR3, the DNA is TGTGCCAGCAGGATGACTGGTAGCTCCTACAATGAGCAGTTCTTC.